This entry concerns a single TCR beta chain. No antigen is known for it. This entry belongs to a study of OX40 agonist ivuxolimab in advanced cancers. About the research overall: Cohort: approximately 79% men, mean age approximately 66, aged roughly 23 to 79.

Whole-study results and caveats: CD4+ and CD8+ blood T cells expanded clonally by week 6 at 0.1 to 3.0 mg/kg. Among the lowest peripheral clonal expansion occurred in 0.1-3.0 mg/kg partial responders.

V was shortened by 6 bases and J by 5 bases, with 10 bases between the two germline ends. Per the germline V gene, CDR1 is MDHEN and CDR2 is SYDVKM. The CDR3 consists of 12 residues. On cycle 4 day 1 and cycle 7 day 1, as well as at baseline, blood was sampled. The repertoire was sequenced with immunoSEQ multiplex PCR; TCRdb's copy has only in-frame clones and lacks some. This sample yields tens of thousands of clones, of which roughly nine tenths are seen a single time; 1.1% belongs to the top ten. Material: CD4+ or CD8+ T cells sorted from blood, obtained in a trial of the OX40 agonist ivuxolimab. This chain links TRBV28 with TRBJ2-5, with unresolved D. The clonotype originates from an adult with an advanced solid tumor such as melanoma, head and neck, liver or kidney cancer. The CDR3 nucleotides are TGTGCCAGCAGCCCCCTGTTGGAGACCCAGTACTTC. Protein sequence: CASSPLLETQYF.